Below, 32 T cell receptor beta chains from the same sample are listed, as sequenced in a study of blood T cell repertoires in COVID-19 (dated by TCRdb to 2020 to 2022). The library was generated by the immunoSEQ multiplex PCR assay. The source is immuneACCESS, and TCRdb retained only in-frame sequences with V and J called. Part of the clones is not carried over; for the studies checked, unresolved V genes explain less than half of this, and the remainder is unexplained. In all, the sample holds about 100,000 clones, and roughly 90% of those were seen once. The ten largest clonotypes hold 2% to 2.5% of the sample. Sequencing was carried out using peripheral blood. The receptors stem from a man aged 45-65 years with active COVID-19.

V gene TRBV24-1 combines with J gene TRBJ2-1; the match to TRBD2 covers 13 bases. The CDR3 totals 17 residues. J was trimmed by 8 bases and V by 5 bases; bases with no gene match: 11. CDR1 KGHDR and CDR2 SFDVKD come from the germline V gene. CDR3 amino acids: CATSGFTSGRGGDEQFF. The CDR3 coding sequence is TGTGCCACCAGTGGGTTCACTAGCGGGAGGGGGGGGGATGAGCAGTTCTTC.

The chain employs TRBV10-3 and TRBJ2-1; 10 nucleotides agree with TRBD2. V shed 1 base and J 4 bases; nucleotides not matched to a gene: 4. Germline V gene sequence: CDR1 ENHRY, CDR2 SYGVKD. The CDR3 spans 16 residues. The CDR3 here is CAISELVAGGYNEQFF. In nucleotides, the CDR3 is TGTGCCATCAGTGAGTTGGTAGCGGGAGGTTACAATGAGCAGTTCTTC.

This rearrangement joins TRBV4-1 to TRBJ1-5; D remains unclear. Per germline, CDR1 MGHRA and CDR2 YSYEKL. The V and J ends lost 1 base and 4 bases respectively, with 5 bases between them. The CDR3 is made up of 13 amino acids. CDR3 residues: CASSQVYNQPQHF. CDR3 in DNA: TGCGCCAGCAGCCAAGTCTATAATCAGCCCCAGCATTTT.

The rearrangement joins TRBV7-3 to TRBJ2-2; 9 bases match TRBD1. The CDR3 spans 15 residues. V gave up 5 bases and J gave up 3 bases; unmatched junction bases: 4. Germline CDR1 and CDR2: SGHTA and FQGTGA. CDR3 sequence reads: CASSQGQGHTGELFF. The CDR3 nucleotides read TGTGCCAGCAGCCAGGGACAGGGCCACACCGGGGAGCTGTTTTTT. Full variable domain (rest looked up from reference TRBV7-3 and TRBJ2-2): GAGVSQTPSNKVTEKGKYVELRCDPISGHTALYWYRQSLGQGPEFLIYFQGTGAADDSGLPNDRFFAVRPEGSVSTLKIQRTERGDSAVYLCASSQGQGHTGELFFGEGSRLTVL.

The chain carries TRBV9 and TRBJ1-6; 8 bases agree with TRBD1. This CDR3 is 15 amino acids long. Germline V lookup: CDR1 SGDLS, CDR2 YYNGEE. With V trimmed by 0 bases and J by 7 bases, 3 bases remained unmatched. CDR3 DNA sequence: TGTGCCAGCAGCGTAGGGTCAGGGGGCAATTCACCCCTCCACTTT. It codes for CASSVGSGGNSPLHF.

The chain carries TRBV7-9 and TRBJ2-1, with D tentatively TRBD2 (5 bases). V was pared by 0 bases and J by 8 bases, with 8 bases between. Germline lookup yields CDR1 SEHNR and CDR2 FQNEAQ (reference sequence). This CDR3 is 13 amino acids long. CDR3 amino acids: CASSLAGGDEQFF. CDR3 DNA sequence: TGTGCCAGCAGCTTAGCAGGAGGTGATGAGCAGTTCTTC.

The V call is TRBV19, the J call TRBJ2-2; possible D gene TRBD1, 5 bases. V was cut by 0 bases and J by 4 bases, with 9 bases left in between. Looked up from germline, CDR1 is LNHDA and CDR2 is SQIVND (reference sequence). This CDR3 is 15 amino acids long. The CDR3 region is CASSIDQGSTGELFF. In DNA form, the CDR3 reads TGTGCCAGTAGTATAGATCAGGGTAGCACCGGGGAGCTGTTTTTT. Full variable domain (outside the CDR3, taken from reference TRBV19 and TRBJ2-2): DGGITQSPKYLFRKEGQNVTLSCEQNLNHDAMYWYRQDPGQGLRLIYYSQIVNDFQKGDIAEGYSVSREKKESFPLTVTSAQKNPTAFYLCASSIDQGSTGELFFGEGSRLTVL.

The chain is built from TRBV7-9 and TRBJ2-1; D gene ambiguous. Per the germline V gene, CDR1 is SEHNR and CDR2 is FQNEAQ (reference sequence). The CDR3 consists of 16 residues. V lost 4 bases, J lost 0 bases, and 13 bases lay in between. CDR3 loop: CASSSREDPSYNEQFF. Here the CDR3 DNA reads TGTGCCAGCAGCTCCCGCGAGGATCCCTCCTACAATGAGCAGTTCTTC.

CDR3 in amino acids: CASSVEVQGARGEQYV. In DNA, the CDR3 is TGTGCCAGCAGTGTTGAAGTACAGGGGGCGCGGGGCGAGCAGTACGTC. The rearrangement joins TRBV2 to TRBJ2-7; 9 nucleotides align to TRBD1. The CDR3 length is 16 residues. Germline lookup yields CDR1 SNHLY and CDR2 FYNNEI. V trimming: 4 bases; J trimming: 6 bases; junction bases outside the gene matches: 13.

J is TRBJ2-3 and V is TRBV29-1, with unresolved D. Germline CDR1 and CDR2: SQVTM and ANQGSEA. V dropped 7 bases and J dropped 0 bases, with 8 bases sitting between them. This CDR3 is built from 12 residues. The CDR3 is CSGETSTDTQYF. The DNA of the CDR3 is TGCAGCGGCGAAACGAGCACAGATACGCAGTATTTT.

The chain is built from TRBV7-8 and TRBJ2-3, with D possibly being TRBD1 (5 bases). The CDR3 contains 16 residues. Looked up from germline, CDR1 is SGHVS and CDR2 is FQNEAQ. Deletions cut 1 base from V and 0 bases from J, with 11 bases between. CDR3 loop: CASSLEGHRSTDTQYF. As DNA, the CDR3 is TGTGCCAGCAGCTTAGAAGGACACCGGAGCACAGATACGCAGTATTTT.

CDR3 sequence: CASSYGQGPYSNTEAFF. CDR3 DNA sequence: TGTGCCAGCAGCTATGGACAGGGGCCCTATTCGAACACTGAAGCTTTCTTT. The genes are TRBV7-8 and TRBJ1-1; 9 bases agree with TRBD1. The trim removed 4 bases at V and 1 base at J, leaving 10 bases unmatched. Germline values: CDR1 SGHVS, CDR2 FQNEAQ. The CDR3 has 17 residues.

DNA of the CDR3: TGTGCCAGCAGCCCGCGGGTGGCCGTTGGGATTAACTATGGCTACACCTTC. It yields the protein CASSPRVAVGINYGYTF. The rearrangement links TRBV4-2 to TRBJ1-2; D not certain. V lost 4 bases and J lost 1, with 19 bases in between. CDR1 LGHNA and CDR2 YNFKEQ come from the germline V gene. The CDR3 loop spans 17 amino acids.

CDR3 residues: CASSYNGAYEQYF. The CDR3 DNA reads TGTGCCAGCAGTTACAACGGGGCCTACGAGCAGTACTTC. V and J are TRBV11-2 and TRBJ2-7, with D possibly being TRBD2 (5 bases). The V end was cut by 6 bases, the J end by 2 bases, with 11 bases between. This CDR3 is 13 amino acids long. CDR1 and CDR2 from the germline V gene are SGHAT and FQNNGV.

This sequence joins TRBV11-2 and TRBJ2-3; D not resolved. CDR3 length: 16 residues. CDR1 SGHAT and CDR2 FQNNGV come from the germline V gene. V lost 2 bases and J 0 bases, leaving 12 bases between the germline ends. The CDR3 nucleotides read TGTGCCAGCAGCTTAAACAGTCGATCTAGCACAGATACGCAGTATTTT. It encodes CASSLNSRSSTDTQYF.

V usage is TRBV5-3 and J usage is TRBJ1-2; D not resolved. TRBV5-3 is an ORF, with its function uncertain. The CDR3 contains 13 residues. Trimming removed 2 bases at V and 6 bases at J, with 11 bases between. CDR3 nucleotides: TGTGCCAGAAGCTTCGAGGCTCCCCATGGCTACACCTTC. The encoded protein is CARSFEAPHGYTF.

This sequence joins TRBV7-8 and TRBJ2-5; 11 bases are shared with TRBD2. This CDR3 comprises 15 residues. The V gene end was trimmed by 4 bases and the J gene end by 2 bases; junction bases not matched to a gene: 3. Germline V gives CDR1 SGHVS, CDR2 FQNEAQ. CDR3 protein: CASSSVAGGQETQYF. As DNA, the CDR3 is TGTGCCAGCAGCTCTGTAGCGGGGGGGCAAGAGACCCAGTACTTC.

This clone has just a few counts. The chain has TRBV6-2 or TRBV6-3 and TRBJ2-7; TRBD2 is a possible D gene (6 bases). Germline CDR1 MNHEY, CDR2 SVGEGT. The V end lost 6 bases, the J end lost 8 bases, and 20 bases lay between the germline ends. This CDR3 is built from 14 residues. DNA for the CDR3: TGTGCCAGCAGCTCCGGGACTGATGTCCAACAGCAGTACTTC. Protein: CASSSGTDVQQQYF.

The chain is built from TRBV7-6 and TRBJ2-3, with 9 bases matching TRBD2. The CDR3 extends over 16 amino acids. V lost 5 bases to trimming and J lost 4 bases; unmatched junction nucleotides: 10. Germline V CDR1 and CDR2: SGHVS, FNYEAQ. The CDR3: CASSPGAGGYPDTQYF. Here the CDR3 DNA reads TGTGCCAGCAGCCCGGGAGCGGGGGGATATCCAGATACGCAGTATTTT.

The chain joins TRBV5-1 to TRBJ1-4; possibly TRBD1 for D (6 bases). Germline CDR1 reads SGHRS; CDR2 reads YFSETQ. V was cut by 4 bases and J by 5 bases, with 12 bases left in between. The CDR3 is made up of 14 amino acids. Here the CDR3 DNA reads TGCGCCAGCAGCCTCAGGGGAGGGAATGAAAAACTGTTTTTT. Translated, it gives CASSLRGGNEKLFF.

The chain has TRBV3-1 (or the pseudogene TRBV3-2) and TRBJ1-1; D not resolved. Deletions cut 0 bases from V and 5 bases from J, with 13 bases between. This CDR3 region has 15 residues. Germline assignment: CDR1 LGHDT and CDR2 YNNKEL (reference sequence). This CDR3 is CASSQESGIGTEAFF. The CDR3 DNA sequence: TGTGCCAGCAGCCAAGAATCCGGGATCGGAACTGAAGCTTTCTTT.

The V call is TRBV28, the J call TRBJ1-2, with TRBD1 identical over 9 bases. Trimming at V came to 3 bases and at J to 2 bases, leaving 4 bases not matched to a gene. The CDR3 contains 15 residues. The germline gives CDR1 MDHEN, CDR2 SYDVKM. CDR3 residues: CASSFRGTGNYGYTF. The CDR3 DNA is TGTGCCAGCAGTTTCAGAGGGACAGGGAACTATGGCTACACCTTC.

The chain recombines TRBV3-1 (or the pseudogene TRBV3-2) with TRBJ2-2; 9 nucleotides match TRBD1. J was trimmed by 7 bases and V by 4 bases; bases with no gene match: 4. The CDR3 covers 14 residues. Germline assignment: CDR1 LGHDT and CDR2 YNNKEL (reference sequence). Here the CDR3 DNA reads TGTGCCAGCAGCCCCGGACAGGGGATCGGGGAGCTGTTTTTT. Translating it yields CASSPGQGIGELFF.

V is TRBV5-5 and J is TRBJ1-2; 10 nucleotides align to TRBD1. The germline V gene has CDR1 SGHKS and CDR2 YYEKEE (reference sequence). The CDR3 is 15 residues long. V dropped 4 bases and J dropped 5; count of bases not matched to a gene: 8. Here the CDR3 reads CASSLGQGMGYGYTF. The DNA of the CDR3 is TGTGCCAGCAGCCTGGGACAGGGGATGGGATATGGCTACACCTTC. Supplemented by reference TRBV5-5 and TRBJ1-2, the full variable domain reads DAGVTQSPTHLIKTRGQQVTLRCSPISGHKSVSWYQQVLGQGPQFIFQYYEKEERGRGNFPDRFSARQFPNYSSELNVNALLLGDSALYLCASSLGQGMGYGYTFGSGTRLTVV.

The chain combines TRBV5-6 with TRBJ1-2; D is possibly TRBD1 (5 bases). V shed 1 base and J shed 5 bases, with 15 bases lying between them. This CDR3 has 15 amino acids. Germline CDR1 SGHDT, CDR2 YYEEEE. Here the CDR3 reads CASSLQGQGGYGYTF. Here the CDR3 DNA reads TGTGCCAGCAGCTTGCAAGGTCAGGGAGGGTATGGCTACACCTTC. Combining the CDR3 with reference TRBV5-6 and TRBJ1-2 gives the whole variable domain DAGVTQSPTHLIKTRGQQVTLRCSPKSGHDTVSWYQQALGQGPQFIFQYYEEEERQRGNFPDRFSGHQFPNYSSELNVNALLLGDSALYLCASSLQGQGGYGYTFGSGTRLTVV.

V usage is TRBV2 and J usage is TRBJ1-5; D uncertain. The CDR3 is made up of 13 amino acids. V was pared by 7 bases and J by 6 bases, with 13 bases between. CDR1 and CDR2 from the germline V gene are SNHLY and FYNNEI. CDR3 sequence (DNA): TGTGCCAGCATTGGCAACGTAGCTCAGCCCCAGCATTTT. Its protein is CASIGNVAQPQHF.

This sequence joins TRBV12-3 or TRBV12-4 and TRBJ1-5; 9 bases match TRBD1. This CDR3 is built from 12 residues. J lost 7 bases, V lost 6 bases, and 1 base had no gene match. The CDR3 DNA reads as TGTGCCAGCAGCACAGGGGGCCAGCCCCAGCATTTT. Amino acid sequence: CASSTGGQPQHF.

This chain connects TRBV18 to TRBJ2-5; D ambiguous. Germline CDR1 KGHSH, CDR2 LQKENI. Trimming pared 0 bases from V and 1 base from J, leaving 9 bases between. The CDR3 extends over 15 amino acids. The CDR3 DNA follows: TGTGCCAGCTCACCACCAAGTTTCAGCCAAGAGACCCAGTACTTC. Translating gives CASSPPSFSQETQYF.

The chain carries TRBV19 and TRBJ1-2; 7 bases match TRBD1. V lost 4 bases, J lost 2 bases, and 7 bases stayed unmatched. Germline V CDR1 and CDR2: LNHDA, SQIVND (reference sequence). This CDR3 spans 15 amino acids. CDR3 DNA: TGTGCCAGTAGTAAGTTTTGGGACAGCAACTATGGCTACACCTTC. This codes for CASSKFWDSNYGYTF.

In this sample, this clone turned up once. The V and J genes are TRBV24-1 and TRBJ2-2; D might be TRBD1 (6 bases). The CDR3 runs to 15 residues. V was shortened by 10 bases and J by 7 bases, with 21 bases between the two germline ends. The germline gives CDR1 KGHDR, CDR2 SFDVKD. In nucleotides, the CDR3 is TGTGCCACGTCGGACAGCCAAACCCTAGGCGGGGAGCTGTTTTTT. Amino acids: CATSDSQTLGGELFF.

The chain joins TRBV3-1 (or the pseudogene TRBV3-2) to TRBJ1-2; the match to TRBD1 covers 7 bases. Looked up from germline, CDR1 is LGHDT and CDR2 is YNNKEL (reference sequence). The CDR3 is made up of 16 amino acids. The V and J ends lost 5 bases and 1 base, in that order; junction bases with no gene match: 10. The CDR3 sequence: CASSFERGGNNYGYTF. In DNA, the CDR3 is TGTGCCAGCAGCTTCGAGAGAGGGGGCAATAACTATGGCTACACCTTC.

This rearrangement joins TRBV7-2 to TRBJ1-2; 8 bases agree with TRBD1. Trimming removed 5 bases from V and 7 bases from J; junction bases left unmatched: 12. Germline-derived CDR1 and CDR2 are SGHTA and FQGNSA. CDR3 size: 15 residues. The CDR3 nucleotides are TGTGCCAGCAGCATTCGACAGGGGTTTCCCACTGGCTACACCTTC. As protein: CASSIRQGFPTGYTF.